This TCR beta chain was captured by sequencing in a study of Graves' ophthalmopathy and Graves' hyperthyroidism. This CDR3 contains 13 residues. V lost 0 bases, J lost 8 bases, and 11 bases lay in between. Looked up from germline, CDR1 is SGDLS and CDR2 is YYNGEE. Ineligible for inclusion were patients with other autoimmune diseases, uncontrolled infections, pregnancy or lactation. The authors diagnosed from clinical symptoms, serum thyroxine, TRAb, thyroid ultrasound and orbital computed tomography. This clonotype was seen just once. RNA transcripts provided the template for amplifying TCR beta CDR3 regions. Second-round multiplex PCR followed a first-round RT-PCR using HTBI primers. TCRdb independently ran MiXCR on the multiplex PCR reads; one entry per CDR3 protein. The sample carries 150,000 to 200,000 distinct CDR3 sequences, just under 40% recorded once.

The chain joins TRBV9 to TRBJ1-2; D ambiguous. Sequencing used peripheral blood. The sequence was collected from a man aged 25-45 years with Graves' ophthalmopathy. The CDR3 nucleotides read TGTGCCAGCAGCGTAGCTGGCAGCTCGGGCTACACCTTC. Translated, it gives CASSVAGSSGYTF.